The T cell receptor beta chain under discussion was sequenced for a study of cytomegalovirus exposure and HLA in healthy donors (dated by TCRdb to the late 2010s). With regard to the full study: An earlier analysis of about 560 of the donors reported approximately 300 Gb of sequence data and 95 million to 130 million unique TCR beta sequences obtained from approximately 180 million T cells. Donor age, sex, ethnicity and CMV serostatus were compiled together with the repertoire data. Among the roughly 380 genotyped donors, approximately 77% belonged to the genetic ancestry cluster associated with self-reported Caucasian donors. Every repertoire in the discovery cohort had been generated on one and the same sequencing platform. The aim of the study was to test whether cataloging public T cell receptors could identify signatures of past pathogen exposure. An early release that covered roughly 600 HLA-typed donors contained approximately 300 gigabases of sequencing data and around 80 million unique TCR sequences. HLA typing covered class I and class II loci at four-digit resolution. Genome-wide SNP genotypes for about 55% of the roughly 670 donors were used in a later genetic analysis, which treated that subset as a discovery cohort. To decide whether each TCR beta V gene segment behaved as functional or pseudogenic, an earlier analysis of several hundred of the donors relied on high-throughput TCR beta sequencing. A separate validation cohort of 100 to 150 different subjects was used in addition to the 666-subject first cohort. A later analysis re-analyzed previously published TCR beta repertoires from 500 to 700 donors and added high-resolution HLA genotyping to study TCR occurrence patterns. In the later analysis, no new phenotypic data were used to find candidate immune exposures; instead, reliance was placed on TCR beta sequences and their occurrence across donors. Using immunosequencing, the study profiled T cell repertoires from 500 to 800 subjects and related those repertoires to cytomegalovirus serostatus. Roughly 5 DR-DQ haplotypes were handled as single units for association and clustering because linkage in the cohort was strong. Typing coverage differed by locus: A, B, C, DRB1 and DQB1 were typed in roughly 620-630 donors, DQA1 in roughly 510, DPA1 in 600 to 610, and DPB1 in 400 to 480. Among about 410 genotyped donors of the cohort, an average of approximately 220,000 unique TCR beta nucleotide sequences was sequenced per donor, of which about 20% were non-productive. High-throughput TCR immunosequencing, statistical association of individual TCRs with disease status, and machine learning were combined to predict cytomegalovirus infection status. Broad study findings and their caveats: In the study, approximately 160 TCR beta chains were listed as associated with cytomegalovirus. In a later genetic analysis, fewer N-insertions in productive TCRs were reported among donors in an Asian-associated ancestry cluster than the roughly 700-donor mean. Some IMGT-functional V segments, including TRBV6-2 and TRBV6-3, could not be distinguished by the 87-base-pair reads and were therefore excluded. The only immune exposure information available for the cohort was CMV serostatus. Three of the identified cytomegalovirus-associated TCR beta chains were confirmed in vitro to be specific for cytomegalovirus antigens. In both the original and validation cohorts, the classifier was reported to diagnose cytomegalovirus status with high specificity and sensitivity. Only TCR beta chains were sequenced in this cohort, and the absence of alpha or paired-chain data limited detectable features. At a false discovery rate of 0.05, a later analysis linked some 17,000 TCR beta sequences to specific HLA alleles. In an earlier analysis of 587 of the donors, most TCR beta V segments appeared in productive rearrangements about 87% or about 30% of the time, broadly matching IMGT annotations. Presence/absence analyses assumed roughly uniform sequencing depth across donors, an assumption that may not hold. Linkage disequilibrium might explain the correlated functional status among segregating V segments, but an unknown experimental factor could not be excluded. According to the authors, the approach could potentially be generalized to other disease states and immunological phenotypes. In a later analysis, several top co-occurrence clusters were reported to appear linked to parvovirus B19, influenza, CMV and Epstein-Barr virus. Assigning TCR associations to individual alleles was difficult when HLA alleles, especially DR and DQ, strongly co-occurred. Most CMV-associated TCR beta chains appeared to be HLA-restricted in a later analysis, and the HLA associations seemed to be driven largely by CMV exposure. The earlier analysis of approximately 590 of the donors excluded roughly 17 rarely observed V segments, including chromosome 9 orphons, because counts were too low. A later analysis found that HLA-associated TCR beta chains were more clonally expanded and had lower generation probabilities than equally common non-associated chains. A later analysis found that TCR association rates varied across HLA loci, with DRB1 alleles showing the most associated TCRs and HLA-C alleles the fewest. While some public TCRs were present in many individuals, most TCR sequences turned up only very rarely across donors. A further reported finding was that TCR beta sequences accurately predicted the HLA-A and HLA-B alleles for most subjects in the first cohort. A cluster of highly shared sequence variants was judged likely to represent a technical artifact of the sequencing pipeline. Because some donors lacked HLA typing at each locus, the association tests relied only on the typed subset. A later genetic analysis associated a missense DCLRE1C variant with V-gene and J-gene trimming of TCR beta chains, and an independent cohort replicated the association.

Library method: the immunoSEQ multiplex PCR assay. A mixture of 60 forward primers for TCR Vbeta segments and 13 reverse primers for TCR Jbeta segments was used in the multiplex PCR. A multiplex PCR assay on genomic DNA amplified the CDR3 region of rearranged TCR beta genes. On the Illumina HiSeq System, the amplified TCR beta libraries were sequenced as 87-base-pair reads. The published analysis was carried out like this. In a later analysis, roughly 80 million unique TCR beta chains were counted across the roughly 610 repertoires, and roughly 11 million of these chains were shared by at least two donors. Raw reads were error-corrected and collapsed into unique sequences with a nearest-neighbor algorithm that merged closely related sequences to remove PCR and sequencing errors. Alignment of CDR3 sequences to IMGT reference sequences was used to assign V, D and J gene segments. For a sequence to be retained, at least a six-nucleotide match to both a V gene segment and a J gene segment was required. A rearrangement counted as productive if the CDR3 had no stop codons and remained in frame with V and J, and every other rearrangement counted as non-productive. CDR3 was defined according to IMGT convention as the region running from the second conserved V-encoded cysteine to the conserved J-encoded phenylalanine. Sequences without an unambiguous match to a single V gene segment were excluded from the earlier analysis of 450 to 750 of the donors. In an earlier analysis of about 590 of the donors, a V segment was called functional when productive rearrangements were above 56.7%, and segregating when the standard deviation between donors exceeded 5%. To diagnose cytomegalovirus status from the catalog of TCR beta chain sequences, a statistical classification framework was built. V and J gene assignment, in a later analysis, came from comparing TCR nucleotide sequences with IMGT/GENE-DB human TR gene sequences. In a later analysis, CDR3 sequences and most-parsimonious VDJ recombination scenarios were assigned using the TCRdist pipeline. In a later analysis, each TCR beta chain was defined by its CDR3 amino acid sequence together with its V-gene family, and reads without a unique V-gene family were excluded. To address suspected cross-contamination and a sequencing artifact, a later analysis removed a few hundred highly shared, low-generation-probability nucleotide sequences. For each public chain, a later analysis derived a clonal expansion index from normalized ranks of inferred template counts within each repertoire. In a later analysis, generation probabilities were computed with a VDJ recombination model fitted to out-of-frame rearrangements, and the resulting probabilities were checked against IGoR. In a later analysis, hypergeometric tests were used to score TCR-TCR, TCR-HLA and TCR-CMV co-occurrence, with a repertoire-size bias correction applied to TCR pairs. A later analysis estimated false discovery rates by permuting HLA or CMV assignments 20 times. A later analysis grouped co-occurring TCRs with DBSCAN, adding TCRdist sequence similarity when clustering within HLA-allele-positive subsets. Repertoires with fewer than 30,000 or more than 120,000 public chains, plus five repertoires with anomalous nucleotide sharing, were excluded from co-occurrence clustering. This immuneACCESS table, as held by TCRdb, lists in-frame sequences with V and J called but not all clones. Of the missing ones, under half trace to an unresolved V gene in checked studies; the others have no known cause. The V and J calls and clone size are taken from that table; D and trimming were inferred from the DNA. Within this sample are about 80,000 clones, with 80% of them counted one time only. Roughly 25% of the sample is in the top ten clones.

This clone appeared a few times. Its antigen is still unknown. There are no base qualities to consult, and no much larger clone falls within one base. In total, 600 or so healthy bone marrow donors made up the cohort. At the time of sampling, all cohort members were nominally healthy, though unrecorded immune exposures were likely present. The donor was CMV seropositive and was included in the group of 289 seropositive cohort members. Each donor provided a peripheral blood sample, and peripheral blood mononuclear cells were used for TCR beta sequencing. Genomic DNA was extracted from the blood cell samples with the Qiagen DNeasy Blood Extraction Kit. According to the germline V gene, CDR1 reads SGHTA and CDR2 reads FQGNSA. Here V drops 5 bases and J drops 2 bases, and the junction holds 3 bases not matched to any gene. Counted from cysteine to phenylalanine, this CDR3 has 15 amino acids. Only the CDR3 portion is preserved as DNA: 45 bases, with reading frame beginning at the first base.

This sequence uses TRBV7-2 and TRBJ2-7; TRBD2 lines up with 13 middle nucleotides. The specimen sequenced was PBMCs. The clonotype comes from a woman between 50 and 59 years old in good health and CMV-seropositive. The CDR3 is CASSTTSGGAYEQYF. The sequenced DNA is TGTGCCAGCAGCACCACTAGCGGGGGGGCCTACGAGCAGTACTTC.